Detailed here is one T cell receptor (beta chain). The CDR3 contains 16 residues. Germline V lookup: CDR1 MGHRA, CDR2 YSYEKL. V was trimmed by 4 bases and J by 1 base, leaving 16 bases between them. This record belongs to a study of T cell responses to AZD1222 COVID-19 vaccine. Measured with immunoSEQ multiplex PCR; TCRdb has only the in-frame clones, and not every one. The repertoire holds around 130,000 clones, with roughly 93% as singletons. V usage is TRBV4-1 and J usage is TRBJ1-1, with D possibly TRBD1 on 5 matching bases. This receptor was identified in an adult in good health. The specimen was peripheral blood, collected on day 0 of AZD1222 vaccination. Written as DNA, the CDR3 is TGCGCCAGCAGCCTACCCATTCGGGGGGGGAACACTGAAGCTTTCTTT. It translates to CASSLPIRGGNTEAFF.